This TCR beta chain was sequenced for a study of cytomegalovirus exposure and HLA in healthy donors. Germline V gives CDR1 LGHNA, CDR2 YNFKEQ. The junction had 4 bases not matched to a gene; V was cut back by 5 bases and J by 2 bases. The CDR3 consists of 16 residues. Broader study findings: In a later analysis, an Asian-associated ancestry cluster reportedly showed fewer N-insertions than the approximately 620-donor mean.

On this clone: No antigen is known for it.

The PCR contained 60 Vbeta and 13 Jbeta primers. The method was immunoSEQ multiplex PCR; TCRdb's version includes in-frame clones alone and lacks a portion of them. The sample contains 130,000 or so clones, around 80% of which appear only once. Sample: PBMCs. The rearrangement joins TRBV4-2 to TRBJ2-3, with 13 nucleotides matching TRBD2. This TCR was sampled from a man aged 40-49 years in good health and CMV-seronegative. The CDR3 DNA follows: TGTGCCAGCAGCTCGGGACTAGCGGGAATCACAGATACGCAGTATTTT. Its translation is CASSSGLAGITDTQYF.